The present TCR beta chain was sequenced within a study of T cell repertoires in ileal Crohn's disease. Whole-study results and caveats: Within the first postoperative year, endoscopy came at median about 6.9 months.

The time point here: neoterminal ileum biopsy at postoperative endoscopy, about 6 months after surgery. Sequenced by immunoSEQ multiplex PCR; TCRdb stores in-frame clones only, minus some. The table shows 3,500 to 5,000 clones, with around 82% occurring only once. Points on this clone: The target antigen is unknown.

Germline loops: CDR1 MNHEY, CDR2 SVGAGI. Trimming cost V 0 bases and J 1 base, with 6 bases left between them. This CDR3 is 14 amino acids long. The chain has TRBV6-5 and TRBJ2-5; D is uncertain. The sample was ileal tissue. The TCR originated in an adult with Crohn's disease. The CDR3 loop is CASSYSQVQETQYF. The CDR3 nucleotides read TGTGCCAGCAGTTACTCCCAGGTCCAAGAGACCCAGTACTTC.